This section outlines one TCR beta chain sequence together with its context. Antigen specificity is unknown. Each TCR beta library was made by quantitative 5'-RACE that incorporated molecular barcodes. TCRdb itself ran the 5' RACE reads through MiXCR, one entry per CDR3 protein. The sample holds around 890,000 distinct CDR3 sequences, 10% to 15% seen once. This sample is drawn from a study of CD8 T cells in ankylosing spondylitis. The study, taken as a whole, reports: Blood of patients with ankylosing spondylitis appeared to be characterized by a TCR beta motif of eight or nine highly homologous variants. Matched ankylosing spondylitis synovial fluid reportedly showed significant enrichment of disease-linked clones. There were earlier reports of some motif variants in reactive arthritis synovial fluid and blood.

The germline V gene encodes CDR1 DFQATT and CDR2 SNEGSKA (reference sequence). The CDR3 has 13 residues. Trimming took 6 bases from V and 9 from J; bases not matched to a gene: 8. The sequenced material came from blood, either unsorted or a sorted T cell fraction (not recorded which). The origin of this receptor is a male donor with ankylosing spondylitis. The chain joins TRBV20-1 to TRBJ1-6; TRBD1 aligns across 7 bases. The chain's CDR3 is CSAYRQGGSPLHF. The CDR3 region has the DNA TGCAGTGCATACAGACAGGGAGGTTCACCCCTCCACTTT.